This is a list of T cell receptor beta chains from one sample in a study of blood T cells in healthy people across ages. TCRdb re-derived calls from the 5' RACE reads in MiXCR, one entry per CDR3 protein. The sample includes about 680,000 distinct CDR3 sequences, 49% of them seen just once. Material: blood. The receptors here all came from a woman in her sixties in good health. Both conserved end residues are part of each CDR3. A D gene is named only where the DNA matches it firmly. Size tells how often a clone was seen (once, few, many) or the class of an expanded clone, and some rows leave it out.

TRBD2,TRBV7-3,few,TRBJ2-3,CASSLSSAGLTDTQYF,TGTGCCAGCAGCTTAAGTAGCGCGGGACTAACAGATACGCAGTATTTT
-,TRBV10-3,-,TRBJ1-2,CAISESGGGVDGYTF,TGTGCCATCAGTGAGTCCGGGGGTGGAGTAGATGGCTACACCTTC
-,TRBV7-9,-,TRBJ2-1,CASIRGGNEQFF,TGTGCCAGCATTCGGGGTGGGAATGAGCAGTTCTTC
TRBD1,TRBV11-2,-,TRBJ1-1,CAGSLEGARTEAFF,TGTGCCGGCAGCTTAGAGGGGGCGCGCACTGAAGCTTTCTTT
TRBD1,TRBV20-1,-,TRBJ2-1,CSARDRGRYNEQFF,TGCAGTGCTAGGGACAGGGGGAGATACAATGAGCAGTTCTTC
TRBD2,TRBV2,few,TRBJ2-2,CASRLGLAPGELFF,TGTGCCAGCAGACTGGGACTAGCCCCCGGGGAGCTGTTTTTT
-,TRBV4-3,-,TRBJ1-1,CASSRGGVRTEAFF,TGCGCCAGCAGCCGAGGAGGGGTGAGGACTGAAGCTTTCTTT
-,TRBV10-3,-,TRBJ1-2,CAIRGPPKGYTF,TGTGCCATCAGAGGACCCCCGAAAGGCTACACCTTC
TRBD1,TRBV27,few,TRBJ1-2,CASSRRDSNYGYTF,TGTGCCAGCAGTCGTCGGGACAGTAACTATGGCTACACCTTC
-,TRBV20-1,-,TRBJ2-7,CSASRPDGAYEQYF,TGCAGTGCTAGTAGACCCGATGGGGCCTACGAGCAGTACTTC
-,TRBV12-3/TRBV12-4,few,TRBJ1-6,CASTMGPPGGSPLHF,TGTGCCAGCACCATGGGACCCCCGGGGGGTTCACCCCTCCACTTT
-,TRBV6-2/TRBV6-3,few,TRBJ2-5,CASNQAGWETQYF,TGTGCCAGCAACCAGGCGGGGTGGGAGACCCAGTACTTC
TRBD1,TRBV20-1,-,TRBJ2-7,CSAGGQAAYEQYF,TGCAGTGCTGGCGGACAGGCGGCCTACGAGCAGTACTTC
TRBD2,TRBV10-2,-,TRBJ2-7,CASRASGRANEQYF,TGCGCCAGCAGGGCTAGCGGGAGGGCCAACGAGCAGTACTTC
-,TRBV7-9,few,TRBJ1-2,CAAGRDGYGYTF,TGTGCCGCTGGGAGGGATGGCTATGGCTACACCTTC
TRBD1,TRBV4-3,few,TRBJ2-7,CASSQNFATGFYEQYF,TGCGCCAGCAGCCAAAATTTCGCGACAGGGTTCTACGAGCAGTACTTC
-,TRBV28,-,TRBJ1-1,CASCPGGTEAFF,TGTGCCAGCTGTCCGGGAGGCACTGAAGCTTTCTTT
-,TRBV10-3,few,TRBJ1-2,CAISPRGRLNYGYTF,TGTGCCATCAGCCCCCGTGGACGGCTTAACTATGGCTACACCTTC
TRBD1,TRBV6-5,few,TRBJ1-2,CASSEGAYYYGYTF,TGTGCCAGCAGCGAGGGGGCCTACTACTATGGCTACACCTTC
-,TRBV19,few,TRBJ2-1,CASSGVYNEQFF,TGTGCCAGTAGCGGAGTCTACAATGAGCAGTTCTTC
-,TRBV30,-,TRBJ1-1,CAWSSGAVTAFF,TGTGCCTGGAGTTCGGGGGCTGTTACAGCTTTCTTT
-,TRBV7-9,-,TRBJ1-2,CASSREVAYGYTF,TGTGCCAGCAGCCGAGAGGTGGCCTATGGCTACACCTTC
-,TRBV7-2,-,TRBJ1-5,CASSLSGGDQPQHF,TGTGCCAGCAGCTTAAGTGGGGGTGATCAGCCCCAGCATTTT
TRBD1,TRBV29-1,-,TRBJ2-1,CSVFTQGASYNEQFF,TGCAGCGTCTTTACACAGGGGGCCTCTTACAATGAGCAGTTCTTC
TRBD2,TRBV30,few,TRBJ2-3,CAWSGTSGYTDTQYF,TGTGCCTGGAGTGGGACTAGCGGATACACAGATACGCAGTATTTT
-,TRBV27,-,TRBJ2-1,CASSLSFLKGRLYNEQFF,TGTGCCAGCAGTTTATCCTTTCTGAAGGGGCGCCTATACAATGAGCAGTTCTTC
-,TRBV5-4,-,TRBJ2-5,CASNSDQMADWETQYF,TGTGCCAGCAACTCCGATCAAATGGCGGATTGGGAGACCCAGTACTTC
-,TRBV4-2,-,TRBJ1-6,CASSQEQGRGSPLHF,TGTGCCAGCAGCCAAGAACAGGGTCGGGGTTCACCCCTCCACTTT